Shown below are 26 T cell receptor beta chains from a single sample sequenced in a study of shared clonotypes between healthy human individuals. The assay was immunoSEQ multiplex PCR, and TCRdb's table has in-frame clones only and misses some. The sample has under 1,900,000 clones, approximately 98.5% seen once. Sample: naive CD4+ T cells sorted from blood. The subset denotes: CD45RA+ positively selected. The receptors here all came from a man aged 30 to 39 in good health.

The chain's CDR3 is CASSVGKGGVSYEQYF. In DNA form, the CDR3 reads TGTGCCAGCAGCGTAGGTAAGGGCGGAGTCTCCTACGAGCAGTACTTC. The J gene is TRBJ2-7, the V gene TRBV9; D is unresolved. Per germline, CDR1 SGDLS and CDR2 YYNGEE. Deletions cut 0 bases from V and 0 bases from J, with 13 bases between. This CDR3 comprises 16 residues.

The V and J genes are TRBV9 and TRBJ2-7, with no clear D. V was cut by 0 bases and J by 5 bases, with 12 bases left in between. This CDR3 has 14 amino acids. Germline V CDR1 and CDR2: SGDLS, YYNGEE. The CDR3 here is CASSVGVGSHEQYF. CDR3 DNA sequence: TGTGCCAGCAGCGTAGGGGTGGGGTCCCACGAGCAGTACTTC.

This chain links TRBV7-3 with TRBJ2-7; D is perhaps TRBD2 (5 bases). V gave up 2 bases and J gave up 5 bases, with 7 bases separating them. The germline gives CDR1 SGHTA, CDR2 FQGTGA. The CDR3 spans 12 residues. CDR3 loop: CASSLYGDEQYF. As DNA, the CDR3 is TGTGCCAGCAGCTTATACGGGGACGAGCAGTACTTC.

The chain combines TRBV4-3 with TRBJ2-7, with no clear D. The germline V and J ends were trimmed by 0 bases and 3 bases, with 12 bases remaining between them. Germline lookup yields CDR1 LGHNA and CDR2 YSLEER. The CDR3 is 15 residues long. DNA for the CDR3: TGCGCCAGCAGCCAAGATATCCGAACTCTCTACGAGCAGTACTTC. The encoded protein is CASSQDIRTLYEQYF.

V usage is TRBV7-2 and J usage is TRBJ2-5, with TRBD2 matching 7 bases. This CDR3 is built from 13 residues. CDR1 and CDR2 (germline): SGHTA, FQGNSA. After removal of 5 bases from V and 7 bases from J, the junction contained 7 bases not matched to a gene. The CDR3, as DNA: TGTGCCAGCAGCACGGGGGGAAGAGGGACCCAGTACTTC. Protein product: CASSTGGRGTQYF.

This clone is a singleton in its sample. The chain couples TRBV18 to TRBJ2-5, with D possibly being TRBD1 or TRBD2 (5 bases each). The germline CDR1 and CDR2 sequences are KGHSH and LQKENI. V dropped 3 bases and J dropped 5 bases, with 13 bases sitting between them. There are 14 residues in the CDR3. The CDR3 coding sequence is TGTGCCAGCTCACCGACAGTCTCGGGGGAGACCCAGTACTTC. Translated, it gives CASSPTVSGETQYF.

This clone was seen once. One end of the junction is discordant with germline, which a read error may explain. V gene TRBV11-3 combines with J gene TRBJ2-7; 7 bases match TRBD2. Germline assignment: CDR1 SGHNT and CDR2 YENEEA. This CDR3 contains 12 residues. CDR3 bases: TGTGCCAGCAGCTGGGACTACCGGTCCAAAGACTTC. It translates to CASSWDYRSKDF.

The chain uses TRBV28 and TRBJ1-2; D is perhaps TRBD1 (5 bases). The germline gives CDR1 MDHEN, CDR2 SYDVKM. The ends were cut back, 6 bases at V and 8 bases at J, with 10 bases in the middle. CDR3 length equals 11 residues. The CDR3 is CASRRGMGYTF. The CDR3 coding sequence is TGTGCCAGCAGGCGGGGGATGGGCTACACCTTC.

This sequence joins TRBV21-1 and TRBJ1-5. TRBV21-1 constitutes a pseudogene. This CDR3 is 17 amino acids long. The CDR3 DNA is TGTGCCAGCAGCAAAGTCCAAAGGGTAGGCGACAATCAGCCCCAGCATTTT. It specifies CASSKVQRVGDNQPQHF.

The genes are TRBV19 and TRBJ1-4, with D possibly matching TRBD1 (5 bases). The germline V gene has CDR1 LNHDA and CDR2 SQIVND (reference sequence). Trimming shortened V by 5 bases and J by 7 bases, and 11 bases separated the two germline ends. This CDR3 spans 13 amino acids. The CDR3 region has the DNA TGTGCCAGTAGTGGGGGTAGAAGTGAAAAACTGTTTTTT. It translates to CASSGGRSEKLFF. Full variable domain (rest looked up from reference TRBV19 and TRBJ1-4): DGGITQSPKYLFRKEGQNVTLSCEQNLNHDAMYWYRQDPGQGLRLIYYSQIVNDFQKGDIAEGYSVSREKKESFPLTVTSAQKNPTAFYLCASSGGRSEKLFFGSGTQLSVL.

Points on this clone: The same CDR3 also results from other DNA sequences found in this sample. The chain combines TRBV5-1 with TRBJ1-2, with D hard to call. The CDR3 sequence is 13 residues long. Per germline, CDR1 SGHRS and CDR2 YFSETQ. Trimming shortened V by 0 bases and J by 2 bases, and 5 bases separated the two germline ends. The CDR3 DNA follows: TGCGCCAGCAGCTTGGGAGGGAACTATGGCTACACCTTC. It yields the protein CASSLGGNYGYTF.

This clone was picked up one time. The V call is TRBV2, the J call TRBJ1-2; no reliable D call. The CDR3 totals 14 residues. The germline gives CDR1 SNHLY, CDR2 FYNNEI. The V end lost 4 bases, the J end lost 4 bases, and 13 bases lay between the germline ends. CDR3 DNA: TGTGCCAGCAGTGCCAGGAACGGCCTCTATGGCTACACCTTC. Translation gives CASSARNGLYGYTF.

The rearrangement joins TRBV5-1 to TRBJ2-4; D could derive from TRBD1 or TRBD2 (5 bases each). The CDR3 is 16 residues long. The germline V gene has CDR1 SGHRS and CDR2 YFSETQ. Trimming cost V 5 bases and J 0 bases, with 15 bases left between them. DNA for the CDR3: TGCGCCAGCAGTTGGGGGTCTAACCTAGCCAAAAACATTCAGTACTTC. Amino acid sequence: CASSWGSNLAKNIQYF. The full variable domain, its missing parts supplied by reference TRBV5-1 and TRBJ2-4, is KAGVTQTPRYLIKTRGQQVTLSCSPISGHRSVSWYQQTPGQGLQFLFEYFSETQRNKGNFPGRFSGRQFSNSRSEMNVSTLELGDSALYLCASSWGSNLAKNIQYFGAGTRLSVL.

The chain is built from TRBV6-6 and TRBJ2-7, with D perhaps TRBD1 (6 bases). The germline V gene encodes CDR1 MNHNY and CDR2 SVGAGI (reference sequence). The V and J ends lost 6 bases and 4 bases respectively, with 19 bases between them. The CDR3 extends over 15 amino acids. Here the CDR3 reads CASSRPSGELYEQYF. In DNA form, the CDR3 reads TGTGCCAGCAGCAGACCATCAGGGGAACTATACGAGCAGTACTTC.

V is TRBV6-1 and J is TRBJ2-5; D is possibly TRBD1 or TRBD2 (5 bases each). The germline gives CDR1 MNHNS, CDR2 SASEGT. Trimming shortened V by 6 bases and J by 5 bases, and 19 bases separated the two germline ends. This CDR3 is 15 amino acids long. The CDR3 DNA follows: TGTGCCAGCAGAGACGATCTGGGACGATGGGAGACCCAGTACTTC. Its translation: CASRDDLGRWETQYF.

This chain connects TRBV19 to TRBJ1-2, with D perhaps matching TRBD1 (6 bases). The germline gives CDR1 LNHDA, CDR2 SQIVND (reference sequence). The CDR3 is 16 residues long. V was pared by 3 bases and J by 5 bases, with 19 bases between. CDR3 DNA: TGTGCCAGTAGTATCCCTCGACGGGGGCTCCGATATGGCTACACCTTC. It specifies CASSIPRRGLRYGYTF.

For this clone: Other DNA sequences from this sample encode an identical CDR3 as well. The chain couples TRBV10-1 to TRBJ2-7, with 8 bases aligning to TRBD1. V shed 0 bases and J 3 bases; nucleotides not matched to a gene: 1. This CDR3 contains 14 residues. The germline CDR1 and CDR2 sequences are WNHNN and SYGVQD (reference sequence). CDR3 sequence (DNA): TGCGCCAGCAGTGAGTCGGGACAGGTCTACGAGCAGTACTTC. Residues: CASSESGQVYEQYF.

The genes are TRBV18 and TRBJ2-7, with D unclear. Trimming cost V 5 bases and J 5 bases, with 19 bases left between them. Germline loops: CDR1 KGHSH, CDR2 LQKENI. The CDR3 consists of 15 residues. CDR3 coding DNA: TGTGCCAGCTCAGGGGTCTTTCTAGGGAATAACGAGCAGTACTTC. Its translation: CASSGVFLGNNEQYF.

The rearrangement uses TRBV6-5 and TRBJ2-7, with D maybe TRBD1 (5 bases). The CDR3 totals 15 residues. From germline, CDR1 is MNHEY and CDR2 SVGAGI. V was cut by 0 bases and J by 0 bases, with 9 bases left in between. The CDR3 DNA is TGTGCCAGCAGTTACTCGTTTGACAGCTCCTACGAGCAGTACTTC. Protein sequence: CASSYSFDSSYEQYF.

The chain links TRBV7-2 to TRBJ2-3; TRBD2 matches at 7 bases. The J segment lost 6 bases and the V segment lost 6 bases, leaving 9 bases of the junction unmatched. The CDR3 is 14 amino acids. Germline V CDR1 and CDR2: SGHTA, FQGNSA. The CDR3 nucleotides read TGTGCCAGCAGTTACCAGCGGGGTCAGGATACGCAGTATTTT. Residues: CASSYQRGQDTQYF.

The chain links TRBV12-2 to TRBJ2-1; the table's D call of TRBD1 was not tested on the DNA. TRBV12-2 is a pseudogene locus. The CDR3 covers 15 residues. The CDR3 nucleotides read TGTGCAAGTCGCTCCTACAGGGGGCCCTACAATGAGCAGTTCTTC. Amino acid sequence: CASRSYRGPYNEQFF.

The chain uses TRBV30 and TRBJ2-2; D is undetermined. The V gene's germline CDR1 is GTSNPN and CDR2 SVGIG (reference sequence). V was clipped by 0 bases and J by 3 bases, with 5 bases between them. The CDR3 totals 13 residues. CDR3 sequence (DNA): TGTGCCTGGAGTGTACTACACACCGGGGAGCTGTTTTTT. It yields the protein CAWSVLHTGELFF.

V is TRBV7-7 and J is TRBJ2-7; perhaps TRBD1 as D (5 bases). V lost 3 bases, J lost 1 base, and 13 bases lay in between. Germline CDR1 SSHAT, CDR2 FNYEAQ (reference sequence). The CDR3 is 15 residues long. CDR3 in amino acids: CASSLPQTASYEQYF. CDR3 in DNA: TGTGCCAGCAGCTTGCCGCAGACAGCGTCCTACGAGCAGTACTTC.

V gene TRBV28 combines with J gene TRBJ2-1; 11 nucleotides match TRBD2. Germline CDR1 MDHEN, CDR2 SYDVKM. This CDR3 spans 14 amino acids. J was trimmed by 8 bases and V by 5 bases; bases with no gene match: 5. The CDR3 spells CASSMTSGIHEQFF. CDR3 nucleotides: TGTGCCAGCAGTATGACTAGCGGGATCCATGAGCAGTTCTTC. Complete variable domain (other parts from reference TRBV28 and TRBJ2-1): DVKVTQSSRYLVKRTGEKVFLECVQDMDHENMFWYRQDPGLGLRLIYFSYDVKMKEKGDIPEGYSVSREKKERFSLILESASTNQTSMYLCASSMTSGIHEQFFGPGTRLTVL.

The chain has TRBV19 and TRBJ2-6; 8 nucleotides match TRBD1. Germline lookup yields CDR1 LNHDA and CDR2 SQIVND (reference sequence). The CDR3 has 14 residues. V was pared by 6 bases and J by 6 bases, with 4 bases of the junction left unmatched. The CDR3 is CASRTGGAANVLTF. In DNA, the CDR3 is TGTGCCAGTAGAACAGGGGGTGCGGCCAACGTCCTGACTTTC.

The rearrangement joins TRBV7-8 to TRBJ2-2; TRBD2 is a possible D gene (7 bases). V was cut by 7 bases and J by 4 bases, with 19 bases left in between. Germline lookup yields CDR1 SGHVS and CDR2 FQNEAQ. CDR3 length equals 16 residues. CDR3 nucleotide sequence: TGTGCCAGCACCGTGCCACGGGGGGCAATCACCGGGGAGCTGTTTTTT. The encoded protein is CASTVPRGAITGELFF.